These T cell receptor beta chains were read from a single sample in a study of response to subunit inactivated influenza vaccine. TCRdb independently ran MiXCR on the RT-PCR reads; one entry per CDR3 protein. The sample holds under 950,000 distinct CDR3 sequences, roughly 20% seen once. Sequenced here: PBMCs from blood, sampled 4 to 6 days after vaccination. These receptors originate from a man over 45 who received an inactivated influenza vaccine. Both conserved end residues are part of each CDR3. The D gene is left open where the match is weak. Clone size is given for some rows only: seen once, a few or many times, or a class if the clone is expanded.

>few|TRBJ1-6|TRBV27|TRBD1
CASSLETGVNSPLHF
TGTGCCAGCAGTTTAGAAACAGGGGTGAATTCACCCCTCCACTTT
>.|TRBJ2-3|TRBV20-1|.
CSAIPALRADTQYF
TGCAGTGCGATTCCGGCGCTTCGGGCAGATACGCAGTATTTT
>.|TRBJ1-1|TRBV28|.
CASRPRQLNTEAFF
TGTGCCAGCAGGCCCAGACAACTGAACACTGAAGCTTTCTTT
>.|TRBJ2-7|TRBV28|.
CASSFPALYEQYF
TGTGCCAGCAGTTTCCCAGCCTTATACGAGCAGTACTTC
>few|TRBJ1-5|TRBV7-2|.
CASSLEARGTRQPQHF
TGTGCCAGCAGCTTGGAGGCCCGGGGTACACGGCAGCCCCAGCATTTT
>few|TRBJ2-7|TRBV20-1|TRBD2
CSARDRSLAGPPTYEQYF
TGCAGTGCTAGAGATAGGTCTCTAGCGGGTCCACCAACCTACGAGCAGTACTTC
>.|TRBJ1-6|TRBV4-1|.
CASSQGQASSYNSPLHF
TGCGCCAGCAGCCAAGGACAGGCAAGCTCCTATAATTCACCCCTCCACTTT
>few|TRBJ1-2|TRBV4-1|.
CASSQEWGASGYTF
TGCGCCAGCAGCCAAGAATGGGGGGCAAGTGGCTACACCTTC
>few|TRBJ2-1|TRBV6-5|TRBD2
CASSYGLADTYYNEQFF
TGTGCCAGCAGTTACGGACTAGCGGATACATACTACAATGAGCAGTTCTTC
>.|TRBJ1-1|TRBV29-1|.
CSAGGGGRLNTEAFF
TGCAGCGCCGGAGGGGGTGGACGATTGAACACTGAAGCTTTCTTT
>.|TRBJ2-6|TRBV7-2|.
CASSLQITSGANVLTF
TGTGCCAGCAGCTTACAGATAACCTCTGGGGCCAACGTCCTGACTTTC
>.|TRBJ2-7|TRBV20-1|TRBD1
CSATGDRGLYEQYF
TGCAGTGCCACCGGGGACAGGGGGTTGTACGAGCAGTACTTC
>.|TRBJ2-7|TRBV10-3|.
CAISESPTGLIGYEQYF
TGTGCCATCAGTGAGTCCCCTACAGGGCTTATTGGGTACGAGCAGTACTTC
>.|TRBJ1-6|TRBV20-1|.
CSAEESGVNNSPLHF
TGCAGTGCTGAGGAATCCGGGGTTAATAATTCACCCCTCCACTTT
>few|TRBJ2-3|TRBV3-1|TRBD2
CASSQSGGTQYF
TGTGCCAGCAGCCAGTCGGGAGGTACGCAGTATTTT
>few|TRBJ2-7|TRBV11-2|TRBD1
CASSTGTGGHEQYF
TGTGCCAGCTCAACTGGGACAGGGGGACACGAGCAGTACTTC